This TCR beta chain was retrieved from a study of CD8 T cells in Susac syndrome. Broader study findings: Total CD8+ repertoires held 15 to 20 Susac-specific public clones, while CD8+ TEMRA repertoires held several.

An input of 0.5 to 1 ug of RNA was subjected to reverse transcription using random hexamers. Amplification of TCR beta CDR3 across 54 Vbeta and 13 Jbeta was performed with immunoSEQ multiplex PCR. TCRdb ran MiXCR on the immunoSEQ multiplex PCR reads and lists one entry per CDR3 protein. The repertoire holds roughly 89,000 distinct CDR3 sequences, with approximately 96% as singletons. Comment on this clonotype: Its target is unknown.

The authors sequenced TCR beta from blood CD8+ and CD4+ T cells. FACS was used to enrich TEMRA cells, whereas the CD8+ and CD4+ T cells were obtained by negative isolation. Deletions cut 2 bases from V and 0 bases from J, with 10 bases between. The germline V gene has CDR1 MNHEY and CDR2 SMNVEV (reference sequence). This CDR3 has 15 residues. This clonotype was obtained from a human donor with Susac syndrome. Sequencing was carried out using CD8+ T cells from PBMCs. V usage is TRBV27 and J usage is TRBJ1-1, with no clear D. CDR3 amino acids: CASSLDAPMNTEAFF. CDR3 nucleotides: TGTGCCAGCAGTTTAGACGCCCCGATGAACACTGAAGCTTTCTTT.